Listed below are T cell receptor beta chains from one sample, sequenced in a study of control samples from healthy donors and cancer patients. Only in-frame clones appear in the TCRdb table, and some are missing; sequencing was by immunoSEQ multiplex PCR. The table shows under 130,000 clones, with about four fifths occurring only once. The specimen sequenced was blood. The receptor set was obtained from a woman between 45 and 65 years old in good health. Both conserved end residues are part of each CDR3. A D gene is named only where the DNA matches it firmly. Size tells how often a clone was seen (once, few, many) or the class of an expanded clone, and some rows leave it out.

TRBJ1-6 | . | few | TRBV18 | TGTGCCAGCTCACCGGGCAATTCACCCCTCCACTTT | CASSPGNSPLHF
TRBJ2-7 | . | . | TRBV4-3 | TGCGCCAGCAGCCAAGATGACAGGGAGCAGTACTTC | CASSQDDREQYF
TRBJ2-6 | TRBD1 | few | TRBV5-1 | TGCGCCAGCAGCCCCAGTATACAGACAGGGTTGTTAGCTGGGGCCAACGTCCTGACTTTC | CASSPSIQTGLLAGANVLTF
TRBJ1-5 | . | . | TRBV13 | TGTGCCAGCAGCTTAGGCGCCCGCAATCAGCCCCAGCATTTT | CASSLGARNQPQHF
TRBJ2-5 | TRBD2 | . | TRBV5-6 | TGTGCCAGCAGCACGCTAGCGGGAGTACGAGAGACCCAGTACTTC | CASSTLAGVRETQYF
TRBJ2-5 | . | . | TRBV19 | TGTGCCAGTAGTATAGACGGACAGCAAGAGACCCAGTACTTC | CASSIDGQQETQYF
TRBJ2-4 | . | . | TRBV30 | TGTGCCTGGAGCACGGCCACAGACATTCAGTACTTC | CAWSTATDIQYF
TRBJ1-5 | TRBD1 | once | TRBV6-2/TRBV6-3 | TGTGCCAGCAGTTACTCGGGGACAGGGAGCAATCAGCCCCAGCATTTT | CASSYSGTGSNQPQHF
TRBJ1-5 | . | . | TRBV27 | TGTGCCAGCGCCCGTCGGGGGGCCGATCAGCCCCAGCATTTT | CASARRGADQPQHF
TRBJ1-5 | . | . | TRBV24-1 | TGTGCCACCAGTGATAGGGGACCCCCGGGTGTTCAGCCCCAGCATTTT | CATSDRGPPGVQPQHF
TRBJ1-3 | . | . | TRBV18 | TGTGCCACCAAAAACAGCTCTGGAAACACCATATATTTT | CATKNSSGNTIYF
TRBJ2-3 | . | . | TRBV5-6 | TGTGCCAGCAGCTTCAGACCTAGCACAGATACGCAGTATTTT | CASSFRPSTDTQYF
TRBJ2-3 | . | . | TRBV5-5 | TGTGCCAGCAGCTTGGAGGGGTTTTCCACAGATACGCAGTATTTT | CASSLEGFSTDTQYF
TRBJ2-1 | . | once | TRBV25-1 | TGTGCCAGCAGTGAAAGAATCCTCTCCGATGAGCAGTTCTTC | CASSERILSDEQFF
TRBJ2-1 | . | . | TRBV6-6 | TGTGCCAGCAGTTACGGAGGACTCAGCTCCTACAATGAGCAGTTCTTC | CASSYGGLSSYNEQFF
TRBJ1-6 | . | . | TRBV7-2 | TGTGCCAGCAGCCCCCGACAGGTCTCCAATTCACCCCTCCACTTT | CASSPRQVSNSPLHF
TRBJ1-2 | . | . | TRBV3-1/TRBV3-2 | TGTGCCAGCAGCCAAAGTAGTGGGTATGGCTACACCTTC | CASSQSSGYGYTF
TRBJ2-3 | TRBD2 | . | TRBV30 | TGTGCCTGGAGTGTAGCGGGGCCAGATACGCAGTATTTT | CAWSVAGPDTQYF
TRBJ1-2 | TRBD1 | . | TRBV12-5 | TGTGCTAGTGGTTTGGAGGGGGCGTATGGCTACACCTTC | CASGLEGAYGYTF
TRBJ2-1 | . | few | TRBV7-2 | TGTGCCAGCAGCTTAGCGGGTAGCTCGTCCTACAATGAGCAGTTCTTC | CASSLAGSSSYNEQFF
TRBJ2-3 | TRBD2 | . | TRBV10-3 | TGTGCCACACGACAGGGCGCCTTAGCGGGAGGGCCCACAGATACGCAGTATTTT | CATRQGALAGGPTDTQYF
TRBJ2-2 | . | . | TRBV5-8 | TGTGCCAGCAGCCCAAGACAGCTGAACACCGGGGAGCTGTTTTTT | CASSPRQLNTGELFF
TRBJ2-7 | . | . | TRBV6-2/TRBV6-3 | TGTGCCAGCAGTTCTTTCCTGGGATACGAGCAGTACTTC | CASSSFLGYEQYF
TRBJ2-1 | . | . | TRBV6-5 | TGTGCCAGCAGTTTAGTGGGGGGGGCTTTATATGAGCAGTTCTTC | CASSLVGGALYEQFF
TRBJ1-3 | . | . | TRBV27 | TGTGCCAGCAGTTTAAGTCCCAGCTCTGGAAACACCATATATTTT | CASSLSPSSGNTIYF
TRBJ1-5 | TRBD1 | . | TRBV27 | TGTGCCAGCAAAAAGGGGGCGGGAAGCAATCAGCCCCAGCATTTT | CASKKGAGSNQPQHF
TRBJ2-7 | TRBD1 | . | TRBV2 | TGTGCCAGCAGCCGCCAGGGGACAGACTCCTTCGAGCAGTACTTC | CASSRQGTDSFEQYF
TRBJ1-6 | . | . | TRBV6-1 | TGTGCCAGCAGTCAAGCAAGAGGACGTTCACCCCTCCACTTT | CASSQARGRSPLHF